This T cell receptor (beta chain) was sequenced during a study of blood T cell repertoires in COVID-19 (dated by TCRdb to between 2020 and 2021). For context, the study as a whole: Samples covering the acute and convalescent phases of COVID-19 were provided by collaborators in the United States, Italy and Spain. The material from the prospective study consisted of cDNA or gDNA derived from T cells, B-cell-depleted T cells, or PBMCs. Subjects who had been exposed to COVID-19, were actively infected with it, or had recovered from it provided the deeply sampled blood TCRbeta repertoires that made up the dataset. The repertoires were made available in a free public database intended to serve as a resource for research on the immune response to SARS-CoV-2. The samples were drawn from two sources: the first 160 participants of the ongoing ImmuneRACE study, and 1,000 to 1,500 subjects contributed by 6 global collaborators. Sample metadata almost always included a de-identified subject ID, COVID-19 status, age in years and sex. Where HLA class I and class II types were available, the types were taken from metadata supplied by the sample provider, not from assay-based typing. Overall study results and their limits: The quantity of clinical and demographic metadata differed by source and by participant and was supplied without curation.

TCRbeta CDR3 regions were amplified from genomic DNA using the immunoSEQ Assay, a bias-controlled multiplex PCR. Regarding the original processing steps: The number of nucleated cells in each sample was estimated from the amplification of reference gene primers within the assay. To quantify the absolute abundance of each unique TCRbeta CDR3 rearrangement, sequence reads were collapsed and filtered. Productive Simpson clonality was computed per sample as the square root of Simpson's diversity index over productive rearrangements. TCRdb holds this immuneACCESS table with in-frame rearrangements only. Some clones are missing; in checked studies, unresolved V genes explain under half, and the rest has no known cause. Clone size and the V and J calls come from that table; the DNA yielded D and trimming. The sample records under 300,000 clones, roughly nine tenths of which are singletons. The ten top clones hold around 6.5% of the sample.

Whole blood was collected in K2EDTA tubes by collaborating institutions according to the institutions' own protocols. For TCRbeta analysis, collaborators shipped samples in one of three forms: frozen whole blood, isolated PBMCs, or DNA extracted from either of those sample types. About this clone itself: What this receptor recognizes is not known. Per-nucleotide qualities are absent, and no much larger clonotype sits a single base away.

The sequencing input was peripheral blood. The receptor's source is a man in his 60s with acute or convalescent COVID-19.

This receptor has the CDR3 CASSSRTVSDTQYF. The DNA sequence is given as TGTGCCAGCAGCTCCAGGACAGTTTCTGATACGCAGTATTTT. In this chain, TRBV11-3 is recombined with TRBJ2-3, and possibly TRBD1, on 6 matching bases. CDR1 and CDR2, per the germline V gene, are SGHNT and YENEEA. The CDR3 contains 14 residues, cysteine and phenylalanine counted. The entry retains the CDR3 DNA only, 42 bases that are in frame from base 1. V was cut back by 4 bases and J by 6 bases, leaving a gap of 14 bases between them.